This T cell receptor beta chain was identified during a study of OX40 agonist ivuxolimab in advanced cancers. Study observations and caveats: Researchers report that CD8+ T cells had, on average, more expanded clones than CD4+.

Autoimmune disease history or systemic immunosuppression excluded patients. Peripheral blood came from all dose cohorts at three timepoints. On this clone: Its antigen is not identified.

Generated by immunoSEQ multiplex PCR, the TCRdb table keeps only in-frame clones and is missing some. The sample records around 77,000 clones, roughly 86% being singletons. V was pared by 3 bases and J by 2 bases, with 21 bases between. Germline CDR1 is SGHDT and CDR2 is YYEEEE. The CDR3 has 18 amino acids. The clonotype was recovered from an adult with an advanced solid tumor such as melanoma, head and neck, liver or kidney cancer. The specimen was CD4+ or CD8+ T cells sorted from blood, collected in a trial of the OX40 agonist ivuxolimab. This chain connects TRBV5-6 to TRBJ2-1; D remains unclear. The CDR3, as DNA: TGTGCCAGCAGCTCGGTTGTCTCAGAGCGAGCGCCCTACAATGAGCAGTTCTTC. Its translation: CASSSVVSERAPYNEQFF.